A selection of T cell receptor beta chains follows, all from one sample in a study of cytomegalovirus exposure and HLA in healthy donors. Clones were read by immunoSEQ multiplex PCR, and TCRdb kept only the in-frame ones, dropping some. The table lists more than 120,000 clones, around three quarters of them singletons. The source material was PBMCs. The receptor set was obtained from a woman between 35 and 50 years old in good health and CMV-seropositive. Both conserved end residues are part of each CDR3. A D gene is named only where the DNA matches it firmly.

v_call: TRBV28; j_call: TRBJ2-5; d_call: TRBD2; cdr3_nt: TGTGCCAGCAGTTTATCGGGAAGTAGCGGGCGTGAGGGAGAGACCCAGTACTTC; cdr3_aa: CASSLSGSSGREGETQYF
v_call: TRBV2; j_call: TRBJ2-7; d_call: TRBD1; cdr3_nt: TGTGCCAGCAGAGACGGGACAGGGCCTTTCTTC; cdr3_aa: CASRDGTGPFF
v_call: TRBV19; j_call: TRBJ2-1; d_call: -; cdr3_nt: TGTGCCAGTCATAGGGGTGGGCCGAGCTCCTACAATGAGCAGTTCTTC; cdr3_aa: CASHRGGPSSYNEQFF
v_call: TRBV7-9; j_call: TRBJ2-7; d_call: -; cdr3_nt: TGTGCCCTCCAAGTTGGGGGGTCAGAGCAGTACTTC; cdr3_aa: CALQVGGSEQYF
v_call: TRBV19; j_call: TRBJ2-7; d_call: TRBD2; cdr3_nt: TGTGCCAGTAGTCCGGGACTAGGAGCCTACGAGCAGTACTTC; cdr3_aa: CASSPGLGAYEQYF
v_call: TRBV5-1; j_call: TRBJ2-5; d_call: TRBD2; cdr3_nt: TGCGCCAGCAGCGCGGGACTAGCGGGAGGAAACCAAGAGACCCAGTACTTC; cdr3_aa: CASSAGLAGGNQETQYF
v_call: TRBV4-2; j_call: TRBJ1-1; d_call: -; cdr3_nt: TGTGCCAGCAGCCAAGGGGGCGTACAAGTGATTCCTTTCTTT; cdr3_aa: CASSQGGVQVIPFF
v_call: TRBV7-8; j_call: TRBJ1-1; d_call: -; cdr3_nt: TGTGCCAGCAGCTTAGTCAGTGGGGGCATAGGGGGCACTGAAGCTTTCTTT; cdr3_aa: CASSLVSGGIGGTEAFF
v_call: TRBV7-8; j_call: TRBJ2-3; d_call: TRBD2; cdr3_nt: TGTGCCAGCAGCCAGCGGGGGGGAGATACGCAGTATTTT; cdr3_aa: CASSQRGGDTQYF
v_call: TRBV7-2; j_call: TRBJ2-7; d_call: -; cdr3_nt: TGTGCCAGCAGGCTTAGCGGATCCTACGAGCAGTACTTC; cdr3_aa: CASRLSGSYEQYF
v_call: TRBV2; j_call: TRBJ1-1; d_call: TRBD1; cdr3_nt: TGTGCCAGCAGTGAGCAGGGGGAGTACACTGAAGCTTTCTTT; cdr3_aa: CASSEQGEYTEAFF
v_call: TRBV7-9; j_call: TRBJ2-3; d_call: TRBD2; cdr3_nt: TGTGCCAGCAGCGGGTCTAGCGGGAGTCCGACAGATACGCAGTATTTT; cdr3_aa: CASSGSSGSPTDTQYF
v_call: TRBV11-2; j_call: TRBJ2-3; d_call: TRBD2; cdr3_nt: TGTGCCAGCAGCAGTGGAACCGGGACTAGCCTGAATACGCAGTATTTT; cdr3_aa: CASSSGTGTSLNTQYF
v_call: TRBV19; j_call: TRBJ2-2; d_call: -; cdr3_nt: TGTGCCAGTAGTATCGTGGGACTCACCGGGGAGCTGTTTTTT; cdr3_aa: CASSIVGLTGELFF